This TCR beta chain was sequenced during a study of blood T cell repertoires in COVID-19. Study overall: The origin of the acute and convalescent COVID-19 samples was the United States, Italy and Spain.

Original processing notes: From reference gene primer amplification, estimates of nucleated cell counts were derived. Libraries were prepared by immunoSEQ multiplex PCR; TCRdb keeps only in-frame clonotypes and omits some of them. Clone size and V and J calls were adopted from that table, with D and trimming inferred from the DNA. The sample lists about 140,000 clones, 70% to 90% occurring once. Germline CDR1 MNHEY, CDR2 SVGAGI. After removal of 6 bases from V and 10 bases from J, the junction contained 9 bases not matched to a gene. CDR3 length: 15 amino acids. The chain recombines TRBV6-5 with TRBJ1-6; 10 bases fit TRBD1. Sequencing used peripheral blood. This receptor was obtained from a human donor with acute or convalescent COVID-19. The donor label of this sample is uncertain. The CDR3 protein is CASRPPGQGTSPLHF. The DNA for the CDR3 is TGTGCCAGCAGGCCCCCGGGACAGGGGACATCACCCCTCCACTTT.